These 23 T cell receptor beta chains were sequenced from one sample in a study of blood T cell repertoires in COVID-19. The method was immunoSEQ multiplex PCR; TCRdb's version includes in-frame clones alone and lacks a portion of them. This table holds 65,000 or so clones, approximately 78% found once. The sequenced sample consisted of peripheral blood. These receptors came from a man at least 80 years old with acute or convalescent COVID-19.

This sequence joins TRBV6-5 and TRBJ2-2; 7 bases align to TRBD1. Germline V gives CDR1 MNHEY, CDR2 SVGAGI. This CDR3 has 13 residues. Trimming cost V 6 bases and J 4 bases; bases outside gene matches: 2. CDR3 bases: TGTGCCAGCAGGACAGGGCGCACCGGGGAGCTGTTTTTT. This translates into CASRTGRTGELFF.

This chain's CDR3 is CASTGDRTGRNEKLFF. For the CDR3, the DNA is TGTGCCAGTACCGGGGATCGGACAGGGCGTAATGAAAAACTGTTTTTT. The chain carries TRBV19 and TRBJ1-4; 8 bases line up with TRBD1. Germline CDR1 and CDR2: LNHDA and SQIVND (reference sequence). V lost 7 bases and J lost 4; bases outside the gene matches: 11. CDR3 length: 16 amino acids. The complete variable domain, with remaining parts taken from reference TRBV19 and TRBJ1-4, reads DGGITQSPKYLFRKEGQNVTLSCEQNLNHDAMYWYRQDPGQGLRLIYYSQIVNDFQKGDIAEGYSVSREKKESFPLTVTSAQKNPTAFYLCASTGDRTGRNEKLFFGSGTQLSVL.

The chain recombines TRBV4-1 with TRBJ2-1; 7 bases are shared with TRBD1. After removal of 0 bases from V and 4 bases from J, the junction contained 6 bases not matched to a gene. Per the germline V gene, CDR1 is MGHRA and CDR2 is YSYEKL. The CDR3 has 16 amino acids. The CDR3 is CASSQDIQGIYNEQFF. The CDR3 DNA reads TGCGCCAGCAGCCAAGATATACAGGGGATATACAATGAGCAGTTCTTC.

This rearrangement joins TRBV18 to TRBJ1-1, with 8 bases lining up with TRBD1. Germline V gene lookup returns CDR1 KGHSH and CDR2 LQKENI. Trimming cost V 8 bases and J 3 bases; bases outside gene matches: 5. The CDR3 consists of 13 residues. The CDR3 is CASAQQGDTEAFF. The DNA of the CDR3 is TGTGCCAGCGCACAACAGGGGGACACTGAAGCTTTCTTT.

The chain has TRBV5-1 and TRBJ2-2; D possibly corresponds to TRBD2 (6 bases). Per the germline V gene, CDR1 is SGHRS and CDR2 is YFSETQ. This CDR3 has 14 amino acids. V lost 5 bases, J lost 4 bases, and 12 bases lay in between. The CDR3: CASRAGRVTGELFF. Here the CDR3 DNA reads TGCGCCAGCAGGGCGGGGCGCGTCACCGGGGAGCTGTTTTTT.

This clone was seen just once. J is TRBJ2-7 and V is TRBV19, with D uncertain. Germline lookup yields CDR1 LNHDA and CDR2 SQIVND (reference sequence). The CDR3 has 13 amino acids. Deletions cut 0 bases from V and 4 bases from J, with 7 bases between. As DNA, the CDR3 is TGTGCCAGTAGTATAGATGTTCGGTACGAGCAGTACTTC. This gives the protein CASSIDVRYEQYF. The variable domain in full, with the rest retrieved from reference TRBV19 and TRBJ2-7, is DGGITQSPKYLFRKEGQNVTLSCEQNLNHDAMYWYRQDPGQGLRLIYYSQIVNDFQKGDIAEGYSVSREKKESFPLTVTSAQKNPTAFYLCASSIDVRYEQYFGPGTRLTVT.

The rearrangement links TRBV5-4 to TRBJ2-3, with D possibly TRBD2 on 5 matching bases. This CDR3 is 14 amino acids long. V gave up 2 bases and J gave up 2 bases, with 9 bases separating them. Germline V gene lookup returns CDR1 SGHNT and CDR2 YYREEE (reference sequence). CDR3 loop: CASSFTGNTDTQYF. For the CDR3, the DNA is TGTGCCAGCAGCTTTACCGGGAACACAGATACGCAGTATTTT.

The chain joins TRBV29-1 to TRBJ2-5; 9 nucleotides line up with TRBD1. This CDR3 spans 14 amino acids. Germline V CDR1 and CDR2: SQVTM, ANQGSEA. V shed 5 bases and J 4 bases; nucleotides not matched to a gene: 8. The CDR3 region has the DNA TGCAGCGTTCGGACAGGGGTTCTGGGAGAGACCCAGTACTTC. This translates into CSVRTGVLGETQYF.

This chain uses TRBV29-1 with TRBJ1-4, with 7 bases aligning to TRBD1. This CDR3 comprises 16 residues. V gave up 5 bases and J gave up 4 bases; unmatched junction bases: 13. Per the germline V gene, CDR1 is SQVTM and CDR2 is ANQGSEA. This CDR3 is CSVPLRDRDYNEKLFF. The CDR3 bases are TGCAGCGTTCCGCTACGCGACAGGGATTATAATGAAAAACTGTTTTTT.

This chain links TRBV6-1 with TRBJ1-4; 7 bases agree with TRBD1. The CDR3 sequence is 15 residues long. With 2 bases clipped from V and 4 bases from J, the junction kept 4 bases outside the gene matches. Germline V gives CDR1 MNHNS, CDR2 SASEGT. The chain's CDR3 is CASSEKYRGNEKLFF. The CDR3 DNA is TGTGCCAGCAGTGAAAAATACAGGGGTAATGAAAAACTGTTTTTT.

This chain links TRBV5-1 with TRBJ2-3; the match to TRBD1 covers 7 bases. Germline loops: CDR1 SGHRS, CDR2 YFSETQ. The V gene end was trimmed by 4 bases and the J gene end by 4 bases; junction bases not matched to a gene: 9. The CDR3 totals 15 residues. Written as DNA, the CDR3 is TGCGCCAGCAGCCCCGCCGGACAGGCCCCAGATACGCAGTATTTT. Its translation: CASSPAGQAPDTQYF.

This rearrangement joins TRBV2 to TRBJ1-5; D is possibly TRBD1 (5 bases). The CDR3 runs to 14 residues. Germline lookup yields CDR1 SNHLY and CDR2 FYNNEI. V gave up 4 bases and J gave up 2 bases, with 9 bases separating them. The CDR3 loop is CASSGREGNQPQHF. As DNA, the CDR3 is TGTGCCAGCAGTGGCAGGGAGGGCAATCAGCCCCAGCATTTT.

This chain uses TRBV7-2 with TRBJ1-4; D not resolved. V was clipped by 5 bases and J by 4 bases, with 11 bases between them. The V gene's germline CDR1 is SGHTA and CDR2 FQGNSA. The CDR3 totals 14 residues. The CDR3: CASSPGDYNEKLFF. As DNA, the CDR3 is TGTGCCAGCAGCCCGGGAGATTATAATGAAAAACTGTTTTTT. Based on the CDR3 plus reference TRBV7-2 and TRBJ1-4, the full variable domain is GAGVSQSPSNKVTEKGKDVELRCDPISGHTALYWYRQSLGQGLEFLIYFQGNSAPDKSGLPSDRFSAERTGGSVSTLTIQRTQQEDSAVYLCASSPGDYNEKLFFGSGTQLSVL.

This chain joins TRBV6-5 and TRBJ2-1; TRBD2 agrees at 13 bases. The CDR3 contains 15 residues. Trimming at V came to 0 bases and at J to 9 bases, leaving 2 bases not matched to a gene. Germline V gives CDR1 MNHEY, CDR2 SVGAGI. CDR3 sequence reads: CASSYSRLAGGEQFF. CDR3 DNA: TGTGCCAGCAGTTACTCTCGACTAGCGGGGGGTGAGCAGTTCTTC.

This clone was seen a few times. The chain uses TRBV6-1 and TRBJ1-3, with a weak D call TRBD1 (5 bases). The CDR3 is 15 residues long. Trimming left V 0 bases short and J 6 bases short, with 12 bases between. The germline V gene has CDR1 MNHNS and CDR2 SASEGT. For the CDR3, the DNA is TGTGCCAGCAGTGAAGCAGCAGGGTACGCAAACACCATATATTTT. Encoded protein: CASSEAAGYANTIYF.

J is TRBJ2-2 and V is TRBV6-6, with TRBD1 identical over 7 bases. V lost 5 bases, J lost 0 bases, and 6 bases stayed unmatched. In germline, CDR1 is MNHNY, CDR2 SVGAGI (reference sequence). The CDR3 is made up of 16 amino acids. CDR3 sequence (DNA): TGTGCCAGCAGTAAACGACAGGGTACGAACACCGGGGAGCTGTTTTTT. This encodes CASSKRQGTNTGELFF.

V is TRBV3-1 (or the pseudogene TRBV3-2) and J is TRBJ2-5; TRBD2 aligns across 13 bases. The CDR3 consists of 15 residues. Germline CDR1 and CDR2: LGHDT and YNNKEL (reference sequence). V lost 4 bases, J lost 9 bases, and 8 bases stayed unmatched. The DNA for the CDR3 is TGTGCCAGCAGCCGGACTAGCGGGGGTCCTCGGTCCCAGTACTTC. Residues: CASSRTSGGPRSQYF.

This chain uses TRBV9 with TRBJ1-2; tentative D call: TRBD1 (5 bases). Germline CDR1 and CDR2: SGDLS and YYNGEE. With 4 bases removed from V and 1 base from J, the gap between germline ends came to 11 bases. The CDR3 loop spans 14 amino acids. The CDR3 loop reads CASSPRGGNYGYTF. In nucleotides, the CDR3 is TGTGCCAGCAGCCCTCGGGGGGGTAACTATGGCTACACCTTC.

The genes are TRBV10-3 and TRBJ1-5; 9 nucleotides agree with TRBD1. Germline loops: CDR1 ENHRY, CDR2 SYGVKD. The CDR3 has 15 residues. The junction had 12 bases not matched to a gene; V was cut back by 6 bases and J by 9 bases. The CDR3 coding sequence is TGTGCCATCAGGGAGGACAGGGGTCGAAGCTCGCCCCAGCATTTT. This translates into CAIREDRGRSSPQHF.

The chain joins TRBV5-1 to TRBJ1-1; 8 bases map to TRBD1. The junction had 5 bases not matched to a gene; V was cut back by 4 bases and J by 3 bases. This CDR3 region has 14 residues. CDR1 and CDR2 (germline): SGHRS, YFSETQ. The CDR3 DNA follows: TGCGCCAGCAGCCCCGGACAGGGTTACACTGAAGCTTTCTTT. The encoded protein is CASSPGQGYTEAFF.

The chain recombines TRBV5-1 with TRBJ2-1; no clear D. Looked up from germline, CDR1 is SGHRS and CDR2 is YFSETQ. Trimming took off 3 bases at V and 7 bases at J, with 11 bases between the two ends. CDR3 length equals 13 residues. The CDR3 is CASSSFSRNEQFF. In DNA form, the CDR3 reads TGCGCCAGCAGCTCTTTCTCGAGAAATGAGCAGTTCTTC.

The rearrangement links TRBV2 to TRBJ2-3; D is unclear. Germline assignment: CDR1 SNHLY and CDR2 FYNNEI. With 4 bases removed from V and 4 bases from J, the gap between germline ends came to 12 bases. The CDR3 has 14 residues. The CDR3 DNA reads TGTGCCAGCAGTGCACTTCTCCGGGCAGATACGCAGTATTTT. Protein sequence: CASSALLRADTQYF.

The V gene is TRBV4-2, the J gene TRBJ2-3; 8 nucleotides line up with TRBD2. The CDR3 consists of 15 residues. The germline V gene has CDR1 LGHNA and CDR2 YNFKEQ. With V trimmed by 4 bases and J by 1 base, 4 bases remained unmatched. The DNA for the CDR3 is TGTGCCAGCAGCCTACTAGCGGCGGGCACAGATACGCAGTATTTT. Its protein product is CASSLLAAGTDTQYF.